A selection of T cell receptor beta chains follows, all from one sample in a study of cytomegalovirus exposure and HLA in healthy donors. Libraries were prepared by immunoSEQ multiplex PCR; TCRdb keeps only in-frame clonotypes and omits some of them. The sample lists 90,000 to 120,000 clones; about 80% were seen once. Input material: PBMCs. The source of these receptors is a woman in her thirties or forties in good health and CMV-seronegative. CDR3s include the opening cysteine and the closing phenylalanine or tryptophan. The D gene is left open where the match is weak. Expanded clones get a size class; other rows say once, few or many, or leave the size out.

d_gene	abundance	j_gene	v_gene	CDR3aa	CDR3nt
TRBD2	.	TRBJ2-1	TRBV5-1	CASSSLAGGQYEQFF	TGCGCCAGCAGCAGTCTAGCGGGGGGTCAGTATGAGCAGTTCTTC
.	.	TRBJ2-1	TRBV21-1	CASSLETDEQFF	TGTGCCAGCAGCCTCGAAACTGATGAGCAGTTCTTC
TRBD2	.	TRBJ2-3	TRBV5-1	CASSSGLAGATDTQYF	TGCGCCAGCAGCTCTGGACTAGCGGGGGCAACAGATACGCAGTATTTT
TRBD1	.	TRBJ2-7	TRBV5-1	CASSKGTGPGPYEQYF	TGCGCCAGCAGCAAAGGGACAGGGCCAGGCCCCTACGAGCAGTACTTC
TRBD2	.	TRBJ2-2	TRBV15	CATSSPGTSSTGELFF	TGTGCCACCAGCAGCCCCGGGACTAGTTCCACCGGGGAGCTGTTTTTT
TRBD1	once	TRBJ2-5	TRBV10-1	CASSALGQGLETQYF	TGCGCCAGCAGTGCCCTTGGACAGGGGCTTGAGACCCAGTACTTC
.	.	TRBJ1-6	TRBV28	CASQGENSPLHF	TGTGCCAGCCAGGGTGAGAATTCACCCCTCCACTTT
TRBD2	once	TRBJ2-1	TRBV18	CASSPRVAGELEQFF	TGTGCCAGCTCCCCCCGGGTAGCGGGAGAACTTGAGCAGTTCTTC
TRBD1	.	TRBJ1-1	TRBV5-4	CASSLTGADTEAFF	TGTGCCAGCAGCTTGACAGGGGCCGACACTGAAGCTTTCTTT
TRBD1	.	TRBJ2-1	TRBV19	CASSPGTGGNEQFF	TGTGCCAGTAGTCCCGGGACAGGGGGAAATGAGCAGTTCTTC
.	.	TRBJ1-1	TRBV4-2	CASSQQGTEAFF	TGTGCCAGCAGCCAACAGGGCACTGAAGCTTTCTTT
TRBD1	.	TRBJ1-4	TRBV29-1	CSVATGVHNEKLFF	TGCAGCGTGGCTACAGGGGTGCATAATGAAAAACTGTTTTTT
.	.	TRBJ2-3	TRBV10-2	CASRLAPGDTQYF	TGCGCCAGCCGGCTAGCCCCCGGAGATACGCAGTATTTT
.	.	TRBJ1-1	TRBV28	CASGSVRVRTEAFF	TGTGCCAGCGGGAGCGTGAGGGTCCGCACTGAAGCTTTCTTT
.	.	TRBJ2-5	TRBV13	CASSLSGKETQYF	TGTGCCAGCAGCTTATCCGGGAAAGAGACCCAGTACTTC
TRBD2	.	TRBJ2-5	TRBV19	CASSIARGERGGSETQYF	TGTGCCAGTAGTATAGCCCGAGGGGAGCGGGGGGGCAGCGAGACCCAGTACTTC
.	.	TRBJ1-3	TRBV4-3	CASSASPAPGSGNTIYF	TGCGCCAGCAGCGCAAGTCCCGCTCCGGGGTCTGGAAACACCATATATTTT
.	.	TRBJ2-5	TRBV27	CASSRGYSQETQYF	TGTGCCAGCTCCCGGGGGTACTCACAAGAGACCCAGTACTTC
TRBD1	few	TRBJ2-7	TRBV6-1	CASSEVDETWRQGPYEQYF	TGTGCCAGCAGTGAAGTTGATGAGACTTGGAGACAGGGCCCCTACGAGCAGTACTTC
TRBD1	once	TRBJ1-3	TRBV2	CASGQGAGNTIYF	TGTGCCAGCGGACAGGGGGCTGGAAACACCATATATTTT
.	.	TRBJ2-2	TRBV29-1	CSAQRGRRGDTGELFF	TGCAGCGCACAAAGGGGACGGAGGGGAGACACCGGGGAGCTGTTTTTT
.	.	TRBJ1-1	TRBV7-9	CASSFDSRLDARGFF	TGTGCCAGCAGCTTTGACTCCCGGCTAGACGCCAGGGGTTTCTTT
TRBD2	.	TRBJ2-5	TRBV7-9	CASSLASLAGGLRTQYF	TGTGCCAGCAGCTTAGCTTCGCTAGCGGGGGGATTGCGGACCCAGTACTTC
.	.	TRBJ1-1	TRBV10-1	CASSGRGATEAFF	TGCGCCAGCAGTGGGAGGGGTGCGACTGAAGCTTTCTTT
.	.	TRBJ2-3	TRBV28	CASSLSYTDTQYF	TGTGCCAGCAGTTTATCTTACACAGATACGCAGTATTTT
.	once	TRBJ2-7	TRBV20-1	CSGGISYEQYF	TGCAGTGGCGGGATTTCCTACGAGCAGTACTTC
.	.	TRBJ2-2	TRBV5-6	CASSLVQAGGELFF	TGTGCCAGCAGCTTGGTGCAGGCTGGTGGGGAGCTGTTTTTT
TRBD1	.	TRBJ1-1	TRBV28	CASNYRGGGTEAFF	TGTGCCAGCAATTACAGGGGAGGAGGCACTGAAGCTTTCTTT
TRBD1	.	TRBJ1-2	TRBV6-5	CASSRGTGEGYTF	TGTGCCAGCAGTCGAGGCACAGGGGAAGGCTACACCTTC
.	.	TRBJ2-1	TRBV29-1	CSVEVSGSKGNEQFF	TGCAGCGTTGAAGTTTCCGGGAGCAAGGGCAATGAGCAGTTCTTC
TRBD1	.	TRBJ1-1	TRBV30	CAWSGQGYTEAFF	TGTGCCTGGAGCGGACAGGGCTACACTGAAGCTTTCTTT
TRBD2	.	TRBJ2-5	TRBV13	CASSQTSGTETQYF	TGTGCCAGCAGCCAGACTAGCGGAACAGAGACCCAGTACTTC
TRBD1	.	TRBJ2-5	TRBV18	CASSPLGGLKTQYF	TGTGCCAGCTCACCCCTAGGGGGCTTAAAGACCCAGTACTTC
TRBD1	once	TRBJ1-2	TRBV15	CATSRDRGDYGYTF	TGTGCCACCAGCAGGGACAGGGGCGACTATGGCTACACCTTC